The 13 T cell receptor beta chains below all came from one sample that was sequenced in a study of blood T cells in healthy people across ages. Through a sample-barcoded 5' primer and a J-beta primer mix, a second PCR was run for roughly 6 to 11 cycles. TCRdb used MiXCR to reprocess the 5' RACE reads, holding one entry per CDR3 protein. In the table there are under 2 million distinct CDR3 sequences, roughly 32% of which are singletons. Material: blood. All receptors come from a woman younger than 45 in good health.

This clonotype was seen more than once but under ten times. The chain joins TRBV15 to TRBJ2-5; 9 positions match TRBD1. The V gene's germline CDR1 is LNHNV and CDR2 YYDKDF (reference sequence). The CDR3 consists of 15 residues. The V and J ends lost 3 bases and 5 bases, in that order; junction bases with no gene match: 7. For the CDR3, the DNA is TGTGCCACCAGCAGGGAGACAGGGGGAATGGAGACCCAGTACTTC. Its protein product is CATSRETGGMETQYF.

V gene TRBV21-1 combines with J gene TRBJ2-7. TRBV21-1 is recorded as a pseudogene. There are 15 residues in the CDR3. The CDR3 is CASSKASRPTCEQYF. The CDR3 coding sequence is TGTGCCAGCAGCAAAGCTAGCCGACCCACCTGCGAGCAGTACTTC.

Details on this clonotype: The germline gene is not matched at one end of the junction; a read error may be the cause. The rearrangement joins TRBV10-2 to TRBJ2-3, with TRBD2 matching over 7 bases. The germline CDR1 and CDR2 sequences are WSHSY and SAAADI. The CDR3 has 18 residues. The CDR3 here is CASGDRRGTTPHTDTQYF. The DNA of the CDR3 is TGCGCCAGCGGTGATAGGCGGGGGACTACCCCACACACAGATACGCAGTATTTT.

Remarks on this clonotype: One base away lies a much larger clone, so this may be a sequencing read error. The CDR3 loop is CASRGQGEYEQYF. The CDR3 bases are TGTGCCAGCCGGGGACAGGGGGAATACGAGCAGTACTTC. This chain uses TRBV5-4 with TRBJ2-7, with 11 bases identical to TRBD1. CDR3 length: 13 residues. The V segment lost 7 bases and the J segment 4 bases; nucleotides outside the gene matches: 4. CDR1 is SGHNT and CDR2 is YYREEE in the germline V gene (reference sequence).

The V and J genes are TRBV7-6 and TRBJ2-3, with D perhaps given as TRBD1 or TRBD2 (5 bases each). The CDR3 runs 15 residues. Trimming pared 1 base from V and 3 bases from J, leaving 11 bases between. From germline, CDR1 is SGHVS and CDR2 FNYEAQ. The CDR3 loop reads CASSLGWWGTDTQYF. The CDR3 DNA reads as TGTGCCAGCAGCTTAGGGTGGTGGGGGACAGATACGCAGTATTTT.

This clonotype was seen a handful of times. The chain couples TRBV11-2 to TRBJ2-3; D call uncertain. Trimming shortened V by 5 bases and J by 3 bases, and 15 bases separated the two germline ends. This CDR3 contains 15 residues. Germline V lookup: CDR1 SGHAT, CDR2 FQNNGV. The CDR3: CASSPLLGRTDTQYF. CDR3 nucleotides: TGTGCCAGCAGCCCTCTCCTAGGAAGGACAGATACGCAGTATTTT. Based on the CDR3 plus reference TRBV11-2 and TRBJ2-3, the full variable domain is EAGVAQSPRYKIIEKRQSVAFWCNPISGHATLYWYQQILGQGPKLLIQFQNNGVVDDSQLPKDRFSAERLKGVDSTLKIQPAKLEDSAVYLCASSPLLGRTDTQYFGPGTRLTVL.

The rearrangement uses TRBV30 and TRBJ2-3; D is unresolved. Germline CDR1 reads GTSNPN; CDR2 reads SVGIG (reference sequence). The CDR3 spans 11 residues. The CDR3 here is CGGTSTDTQYF. The CDR3 DNA reads TGTGGGGGTACTAGCACAGATACGCAGTATTTT.

The rearrangement joins TRBV19 to TRBJ2-1, with a weak D call TRBD1 (8 bases). The V end was cut by 3 bases, the J end by 7 bases, with 16 bases between. Germline V gene data show CDR1 as LNHDA and CDR2 as SQIVND (reference sequence). The length of the CDR3 is 15 residues. The CDR3 nucleotides are TGTGCCAGTAGTATGGACAGGGAGGGGATAAATGAGCAGTTCTTC. Protein product: CASSMDREGINEQFF.

This chain joins TRBV10-3 and TRBJ2-3; TRBD2 aligns across 8 bases. With 11 bases clipped from V and 4 bases from J, the junction kept 8 bases outside the gene matches. This CDR3 comprises 13 residues. Germline V gives CDR1 ENHRY, CDR2 SYGVKD. The CDR3 loop reads CASGSGSADTQYF. In DNA, the CDR3 is TGTGCCTCCGGAAGCGGGAGTGCAGATACGCAGTATTTT.

This clonotype was seen more than once but under ten times. The V gene is TRBV2, the J gene TRBJ2-5; 9 bases agree with TRBD1. J gave up 1 base and V 4 bases, and 10 bases lay outside the gene matches. Germline assignment: CDR1 SNHLY and CDR2 FYNNEI. The CDR3 is made up of 17 amino acids. CDR3 nucleotide sequence: TGTGCCAGCAGTGTGCCCGGGACAGGGTCGATCCAAGAGACCCAGTACTTC. It translates to CASSVPGTGSIQETQYF.

The CDR3 DNA sequence: TGTGCCTGGAGCCTGGACGGGTATGGCTACACCTTC. It encodes CAWSLDGYGYTF. This sequence joins TRBV30 and TRBJ1-2; no clear D gene. Germline-derived CDR1 and CDR2 are GTSNPN and SVGIG (reference sequence). V lost 3 bases and J lost 5, with 10 bases in between. The CDR3 extends over 12 amino acids.

A note on this clonotype: An end of the junction differs from the germline gene, which may be a read error. DNA for the CDR3: TGCAGCGTTGAAGACGCGAGTAACTATAGCTACACCTTC. Translating it yields CSVEDASNYSYTF. V usage is TRBV29-1 and J usage is TRBJ1-2; D is uncertain. The CDR3 is made up of 13 amino acids. Germline V lookup: CDR1 SQVTM, CDR2 ANQGSEA.

In this sample, this clonotype turned up a few times. The chain has TRBV7-6 and TRBJ2-1, with D possibly matching TRBD1 (6 bases). This CDR3 has 18 residues. Germline V lookup: CDR1 SGHVS, CDR2 FNYEAQ. V shed 5 bases and J shed 8 bases, with 28 bases lying between them. CDR3 DNA: TGTGCCAGCAGCCGATTGCGTATGCAACTAACAGGGAATCATGAGCAGTTCTTC. As protein: CASSRLRMQLTGNHEQFF.